The TCR beta chain described here comes from a study of CD8+CD57+ T cells in acquired aplastic anemia. Genomic DNA provided the template from which TCR beta VDJ and CDR3 profiles were obtained. In TCRdb, the reads were re-called with MiXCR into one record per CDR3 protein. The sample holds approximately 300,000 distinct CDR3 sequences, 45% to 65% seen once. Patients picked for sequencing had shown CD8+CD57+ cell expansion detected by flow cytometry. V gave up 4 bases and J gave up 5 bases; unmatched junction bases: 9. This CDR3 is 14 amino acids long. The germline CDR1 and CDR2 sequences are SGDLS and YYNGEE.

The specimen sequenced was sorted CD4+, CD8+, or CD8+CD57+ T cells (not recorded which) from PBMCs. This clonotype was sampled from a human donor with aplastic anemia. V gene TRBV9 combines with J gene TRBJ2-7; 7 bases align to TRBD2. CDR3 sequence: CASSPRAGDNEQYF. The CDR3 bases are TGTGCCAGCAGCCCCCGGGCGGGAGACAACGAGCAGTACTTC.